These 17 T cell receptor beta chains originate from one sample sequenced in a study of persistence of HIV-infected CD4 T cells. Antigen specificity for these receptors is unknown. The immunoSEQ assay was version 4, run in survey mode. Produced via immunoSEQ multiplex PCR; TCRdb's table is partial and in-frame only. The table has around 60,000 clones, approximately 75% seen once. Overlapping HIV-1 Gag 15-mer peptides at 0.8 to 1 ug per peptide per mL were used. CD40L/CD69 double-negative CD45RO-high memory CD4+ T cells were collected. The material was CD4+ T cells sorted from PBMCs after roughly 18-hour stimulation, obtained from a patient who received antiretroviral therapy. These receptors were collected from an adult man with HIV who was CMV-seropositive.

The rearrangement uses TRBV5-1 and TRBJ1-4, with 10 bases lining up with TRBD1. The CDR3 totals 16 residues. V dropped 4 bases and J dropped 2; count of bases not matched to a gene: 5. Germline CDR1 reads SGHRS; CDR2 reads YFSETQ. CDR3 in amino acids: CASSPGQGLTNEKLFF. The DNA for the CDR3 is TGCGCCAGCAGCCCGGGACAGGGGTTGACTAATGAAAAACTGTTTTTT.

The V call is TRBV7-9, the J call TRBJ1-6; the D gene is possibly TRBD1 (5 bases). The length of the CDR3 is 17 residues. Looked up from germline, CDR1 is SEHNR and CDR2 is FQNEAQ (reference sequence). With 4 bases removed from V and 0 bases from J, the gap between germline ends came to 13 bases. CDR3 nucleotides: TGTGCCAGCAGCTCCCGGACACAGAGCTCCTATAATTCACCCCTCCACTTT. Translated, it gives CASSSRTQSSYNSPLHF.

V and J are TRBV7-9 and TRBJ1-4; D remains unclear. Germline V gene lookup returns CDR1 SEHNR and CDR2 FQNEAQ (reference sequence). Trimming removed 1 base at V and 7 bases at J, with 10 bases between. CDR3 length equals 14 residues. This CDR3 is CASSLDRVGEKLFF. CDR3 coding DNA: TGTGCCAGCAGCTTAGATAGGGTTGGTGAAAAACTGTTTTTT.

With regard to this clone: Other DNA sequences in this specimen translate into the identical CDR3. This chain links TRBV28 with TRBJ2-7; 7 bases map to TRBD1. The CDR3 runs 12 residues. Germline loops: CDR1 MDHEN, CDR2 SYDVKM. V gave up 5 bases and J gave up 3 bases; unmatched junction bases: 1. The CDR3 sequence is CASSRTGYEQYF. The CDR3 bases are TGTGCCAGCAGTCGGACAGGCTACGAGCAGTACTTC.

This clone occurred a few times. This chain connects TRBV7-9 to TRBJ1-2, with D maybe TRBD1 (6 bases). V gave up 6 bases and J gave up 8 bases, with 13 bases separating them. The CDR3 runs to 12 residues. Germline values: CDR1 SEHNR, CDR2 FQNEAQ (reference sequence). CDR3 residues: CASSKGHLGYTF. The CDR3 DNA reads TGTGCCAGCAGTAAGGGACACCTCGGCTACACCTTC.

The chain combines TRBV5-1 with TRBJ1-1; TRBD1 might be the D (5 bases). Germline V gene sequence: CDR1 SGHRS, CDR2 YFSETQ. The CDR3 runs 16 residues. The V gene lost 4 bases and the J gene lost 1 base, with 17 bases spanning the gap. CDR3: CASSRQSTGRNTEAFF. In DNA, the CDR3 is TGCGCCAGCAGCCGTCAGAGTACGGGGCGGAACACTGAAGCTTTCTTT.

This chain uses TRBV9 with TRBJ1-1, with no clear D. The V gene's germline CDR1 is SGDLS and CDR2 YYNGEE. V lost 4 bases and J 2 bases, leaving 9 bases between the germline ends. CDR3 length equals 13 residues. The CDR3 DNA reads as TGTGCCAGCAGCCGGGAGGGTAACACTGAAGCTTTCTTT. Protein product: CASSREGNTEAFF.

The chain links TRBV5-1 to TRBJ1-2; unclear D gene. Trimming stripped 0 bases from V and 7 bases from J, with 13 bases between. There are 14 residues in the CDR3. Germline V gene sequence: CDR1 SGHRS, CDR2 YFSETQ. CDR3 protein: CASSLGGKAGGYTF. CDR3 nucleotide sequence: TGCGCCAGCAGCTTGGGAGGGAAGGCGGGTGGCTACACCTTC.

V is TRBV2 and J is TRBJ1-2; D gene uncertain. The CDR3 is 13 residues long. Deletions cut 2 bases from V and 6 bases from J, with 10 bases between. In germline, CDR1 is SNHLY, CDR2 FYNNEI. CDR3 coding DNA: TGTGCCAGCAGTGAAAACGTAAGGGATGGCTACACCTTC. This translates into CASSENVRDGYTF.

The chain couples TRBV4-1 to TRBJ1-1, with D hard to call. Germline CDR1 reads MGHRA; CDR2 reads YSYEKL. This CDR3 comprises 13 residues. V was clipped by 4 bases and J by 11 bases, with 17 bases between them. CDR3 region: CASSREGRSTAFF. The CDR3 coding sequence is TGCGCCAGCAGCCGGGAAGGACGGTCAACGGCTTTCTTT.

The CDR3 sequence: CASSLKTGGNTEAFF. The CDR3 DNA sequence: TGCGCCAGCAGCTTGAAAACAGGGGGAAACACTGAAGCTTTCTTT. The chain is built from TRBV5-1 and TRBJ1-1; TRBD1 aligns across 8 bases. The CDR3 is 15 residues long. Germline V gene lookup returns CDR1 SGHRS and CDR2 YFSETQ. Trimming at V came to 1 base and at J to 2 bases, leaving 4 bases not matched to a gene.

This chain's CDR3 is CASSAGTGVSGANVLTF. In nucleotides, the CDR3 is TGTGCCAGCAGCGCCGGGACAGGGGTTTCTGGGGCCAACGTCCTGACTTTC. This chain connects TRBV2 to TRBJ2-6; 10 positions match TRBD1. The J segment lost 1 base and the V segment lost 6 bases, leaving 6 bases of the junction unmatched. This CDR3 is 17 amino acids long. Germline V lookup: CDR1 SNHLY, CDR2 FYNNEI.

In DNA form, the CDR3 reads TGTGCCAGCAGTTTATTAGGGGATGTAGGCATTCAGTACTTC. The encoded protein is CASSLLGDVGIQYF. The chain links TRBV27 to TRBJ2-4, with D tentatively TRBD1 (5 bases). The CDR3 extends over 14 amino acids. Germline values: CDR1 MNHEY, CDR2 SMNVEV (reference sequence). V was shortened by 1 base and J by 9 bases, with 13 bases between the two germline ends.

The chain joins TRBV6-5 to TRBJ1-6, with a possible D match to TRBD1 (6 bases). V dropped 6 bases and J dropped 6 bases, with 12 bases sitting between them. Germline CDR1 MNHEY, CDR2 SVGAGI. The CDR3 totals 14 residues. The CDR3 spells CASRPRQANSPLHF. The CDR3 DNA follows: TGTGCCAGCAGGCCGAGACAGGCTAATTCACCCCTCCACTTT.

The V and J genes are TRBV2 and TRBJ1-6; 7 bases match TRBD1. Germline loops: CDR1 SNHLY, CDR2 FYNNEI. After removal of 11 bases from V and 10 bases from J, the junction contained 8 bases not matched to a gene. The CDR3 contains 12 residues. This CDR3 reads CASQGTGSPLHF. CDR3 in DNA: TGTGCCTCACAGGGGACGGGGTCACCCCTCCACTTT.

The chain couples TRBV6-5 to TRBJ1-2; 8 nucleotides agree with TRBD1. Germline values: CDR1 MNHEY, CDR2 SVGAGI. CDR3 size: 14 residues. V gave up 7 bases and J gave up 4 bases; unmatched junction bases: 8. This CDR3 reads CASTDRDRSYGYTF. The CDR3 nucleotides read TGTGCCAGCACCGATAGGGACAGGTCCTATGGCTACACCTTC.

The chain uses TRBV4-1 and TRBJ1-6, with 7 bases fitting TRBD1. Trimming removed 0 bases from V and 10 bases from J; junction bases left unmatched: 9. Germline V gives CDR1 MGHRA, CDR2 YSYEKL. The CDR3 extends over 16 amino acids. The DNA of the CDR3 is TGCGCCAGCAGCCAAGAGGGAGACAGGGCAGGGTCACCCCTCCACTTT. This encodes CASSQEGDRAGSPLHF.